Sequencing of this T cell receptor beta chain was carried out in a study of shared clonotypes between healthy human individuals. Study as a whole: Every donor yielded three CD4 naive, three CD4 memory, two CD8 naive and one CD8 memory plate.

This clone was counted once. Antigen specificity is unknown. Findings and limits, study-wide: Blood was the sole source, and tissue repertoires probably differ.

Assay used: immunoSEQ multiplex PCR; TCRdb lists only in-frame clones, some missing. The repertoire has over 2 million clones, 90% to 95% of them found once; the top ten carry about 0.13%. Trimming cost V 4 bases and J 3 bases; bases outside gene matches: 6. The germline V gene encodes CDR1 MGHDK and CDR2 SYGVNS. The CDR3 consists of 14 residues. The clonotype comes from a man younger than 30 in good health. The chain links TRBV25-1 to TRBJ2-7; 7 bases are shared with TRBD1. Sequencing was performed on naive CD4+ T cells sorted from blood. The subset denotes: CD45RA+ positively selected. The CDR3 sequence is CASSVRQGGYEQYF. The CDR3 DNA reads TGTGCCAGCAGTGTGAGACAGGGTGGCTACGAGCAGTACTTC.